This T cell receptor beta chain was recovered during a study of blood T cells in healthy people across ages. V lost 2 bases and J lost 4, with 7 bases in between. The CDR3 spans 13 residues. The germline gives CDR1 LGHDT, CDR2 YNNKEL (reference sequence). Next came a second PCR, run for about 7 to 12 cycles, which used a sample-barcoded 5' primer along with a J-beta primer mix. Researchers report that a template-switch adaptor with 12 random nucleotides tagged each cDNA molecule. From the 5' RACE reads, TCRdb called clonotypes with MiXCR, one entry per CDR3 protein. The repertoire consists of roughly 1.9 million distinct CDR3 sequences, with 30% to 40% occurring once and the leading ten covering more than 20%. Each donor had around 11 milliliters of peripheral blood drawn.

The specimen was blood. The sequence derives from a human donor in good health. This chain connects TRBV3-1 to TRBJ2-3; D not certain. This CDR3 reads CASSQSLADTQYF. The CDR3 DNA is TGTGCCAGCAGCCAATCGTTGGCAGATACGCAGTATTTT.